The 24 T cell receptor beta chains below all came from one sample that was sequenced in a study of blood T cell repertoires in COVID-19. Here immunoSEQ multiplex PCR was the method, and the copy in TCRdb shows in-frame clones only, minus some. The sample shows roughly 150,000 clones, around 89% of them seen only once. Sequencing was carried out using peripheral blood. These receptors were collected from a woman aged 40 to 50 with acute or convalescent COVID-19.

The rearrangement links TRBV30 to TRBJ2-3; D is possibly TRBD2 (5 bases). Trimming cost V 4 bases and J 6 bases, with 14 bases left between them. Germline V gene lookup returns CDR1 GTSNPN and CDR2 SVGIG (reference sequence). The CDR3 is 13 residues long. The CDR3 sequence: CAWTRGPGDTQYF. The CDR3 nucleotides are TGTGCCTGGACCCGAGGGCCGGGCGATACGCAGTATTTT.

Here the CDR3 reads CASSLVFRTSSYEQYF. CDR3 in DNA: TGTGCCAGCAGCTTAGTCTTCAGAACAAGCTCCTACGAGCAGTACTTC. The J gene is TRBJ2-7, the V gene TRBV11-2; D not resolved. The germline V gene encodes CDR1 SGHAT and CDR2 FQNNGV. V was cut by 1 base and J by 0 bases, with 13 bases left in between. This CDR3 contains 16 residues.

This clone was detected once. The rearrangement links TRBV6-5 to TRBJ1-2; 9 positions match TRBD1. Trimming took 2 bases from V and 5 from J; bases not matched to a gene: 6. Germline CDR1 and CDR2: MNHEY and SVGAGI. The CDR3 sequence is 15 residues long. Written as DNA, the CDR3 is TGTGCCAGCAGTTACACAACCGGGACAGGGTATGGCTACACCTTC. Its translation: CASSYTTGTGYGYTF.

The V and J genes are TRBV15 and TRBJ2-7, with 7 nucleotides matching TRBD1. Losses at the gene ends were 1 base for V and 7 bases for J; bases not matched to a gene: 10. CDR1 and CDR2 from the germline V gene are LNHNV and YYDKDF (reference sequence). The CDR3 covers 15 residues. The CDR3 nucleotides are TGTGCCACCAGCAGAGCGGGGACAGACAGGGAAGAGCAGTACTTC. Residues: CATSRAGTDREEQYF.

The CDR3 sequence is CASKGGLSTDTQYF. The CDR3 DNA reads TGTGCCAGTAAAGGGGGCCTTAGCACAGATACGCAGTATTTT. V usage is TRBV19 and J usage is TRBJ2-3; 7 nucleotides align to TRBD1. The J segment lost 0 bases and the V segment lost 7 bases, leaving 4 bases of the junction unmatched. Germline V gene sequence: CDR1 LNHDA, CDR2 SQIVND (reference sequence). The CDR3 totals 14 residues.

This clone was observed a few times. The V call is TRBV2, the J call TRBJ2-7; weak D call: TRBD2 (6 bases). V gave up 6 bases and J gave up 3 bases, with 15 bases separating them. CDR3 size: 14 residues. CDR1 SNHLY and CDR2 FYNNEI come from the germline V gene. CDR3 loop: CASRKGGENYEQYF. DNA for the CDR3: TGTGCCAGCAGGAAAGGAGGGGAGAACTACGAGCAGTACTTC.

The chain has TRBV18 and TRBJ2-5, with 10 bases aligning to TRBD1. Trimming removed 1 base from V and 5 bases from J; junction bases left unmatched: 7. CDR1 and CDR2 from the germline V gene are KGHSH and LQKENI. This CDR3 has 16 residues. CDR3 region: CASSPRGTGVSETQYF. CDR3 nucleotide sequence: TGTGCCAGCTCACCACGAGGGACAGGGGTTAGCGAGACCCAGTACTTC.

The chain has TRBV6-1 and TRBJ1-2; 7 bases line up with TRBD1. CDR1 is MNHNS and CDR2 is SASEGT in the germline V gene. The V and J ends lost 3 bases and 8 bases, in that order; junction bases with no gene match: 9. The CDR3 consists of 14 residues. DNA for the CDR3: TGTGCCAGCAGTGAGACAGGGTGGATGGGAGGCTACACCTTC. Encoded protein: CASSETGWMGGYTF.

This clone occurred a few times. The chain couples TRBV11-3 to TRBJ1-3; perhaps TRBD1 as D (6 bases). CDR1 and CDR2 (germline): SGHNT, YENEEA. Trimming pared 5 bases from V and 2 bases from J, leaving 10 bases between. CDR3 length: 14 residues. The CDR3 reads CASSTRTAGNTIYF. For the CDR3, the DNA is TGTGCCAGCAGCACCAGGACAGCTGGAAACACCATATATTTT.

Here the CDR3 reads CASSIGQGNEQFF. CDR3 coding DNA: TGTGCCAGTAGTATAGGGCAGGGCAATGAGCAGTTCTTC. This chain uses TRBV19 with TRBJ2-1; D is perhaps TRBD1 (5 bases). Germline V gene sequence: CDR1 LNHDA, CDR2 SQIVND (reference sequence). The CDR3 contains 13 residues. Trimming pared 1 base from V and 6 bases from J, leaving 7 bases between.

CDR3 region: CAIGEGRNTEAFF. Written as DNA, the CDR3 is TGTGCCATAGGTGAGGGGCGTAACACTGAAGCTTTCTTT. The V call is TRBV10-3, the J call TRBJ1-1; D is perhaps TRBD1 (5 bases). The germline gives CDR1 ENHRY, CDR2 SYGVKD. This CDR3 spans 13 amino acids. V lost 9 bases to trimming and J lost 2 bases, with 13 bases between them.

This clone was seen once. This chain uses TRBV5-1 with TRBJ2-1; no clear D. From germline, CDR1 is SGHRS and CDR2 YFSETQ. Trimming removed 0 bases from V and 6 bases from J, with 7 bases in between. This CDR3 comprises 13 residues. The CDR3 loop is CASSLAQINEQFF. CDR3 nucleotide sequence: TGCGCCAGCAGCTTGGCACAAATCAATGAGCAGTTCTTC.

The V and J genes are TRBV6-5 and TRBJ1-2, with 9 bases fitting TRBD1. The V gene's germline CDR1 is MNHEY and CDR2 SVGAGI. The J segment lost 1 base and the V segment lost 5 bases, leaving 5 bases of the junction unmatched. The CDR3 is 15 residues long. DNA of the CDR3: TGTGCCAGCAGTCCAGGGACAGGGATTAACTATGGCTACACCTTC. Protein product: CASSPGTGINYGYTF.

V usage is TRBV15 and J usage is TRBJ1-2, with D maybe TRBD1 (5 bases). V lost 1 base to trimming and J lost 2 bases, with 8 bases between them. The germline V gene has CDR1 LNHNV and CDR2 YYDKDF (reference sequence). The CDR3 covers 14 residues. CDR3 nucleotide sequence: TGTGCCACCAGCAGAGGGACACCAAACTATGGCTACACCTTC. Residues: CATSRGTPNYGYTF.

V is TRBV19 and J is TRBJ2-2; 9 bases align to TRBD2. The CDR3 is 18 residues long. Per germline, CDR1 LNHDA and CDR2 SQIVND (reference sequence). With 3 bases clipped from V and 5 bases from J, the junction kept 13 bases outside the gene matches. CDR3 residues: CASSIQTSGPLGTGELFF. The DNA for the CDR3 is TGTGCCAGTAGTATTCAAACTAGCGGGCCCCTGGGAACCGGGGAGCTGTTTTTT.

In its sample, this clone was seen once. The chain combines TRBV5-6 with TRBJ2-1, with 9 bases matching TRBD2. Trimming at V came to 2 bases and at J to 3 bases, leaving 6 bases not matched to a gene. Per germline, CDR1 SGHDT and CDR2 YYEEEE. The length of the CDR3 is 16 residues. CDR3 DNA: TGTGCCAGCAGCTTACAACTAGCGGGCCGCTACAATGAGCAGTTCTTC. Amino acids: CASSLQLAGRYNEQFF.

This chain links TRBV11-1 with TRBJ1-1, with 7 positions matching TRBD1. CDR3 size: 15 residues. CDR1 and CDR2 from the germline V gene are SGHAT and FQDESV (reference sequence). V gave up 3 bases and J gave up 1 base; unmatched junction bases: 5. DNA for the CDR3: TGTGCCAGCAGCTTCGAAGGACAGGCGAACACTGAAGCTTTCTTT. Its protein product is CASSFEGQANTEAFF.

The CDR3 DNA sequence: TGTGCCAGCAGCGGAATACAGGGGGCTGGCTATGGCTACACCTTC. Protein: CASSGIQGAGYGYTF. The rearrangement links TRBV9 to TRBJ1-2, with TRBD1 identical over 9 bases. This CDR3 is built from 15 residues. Per the germline V gene, CDR1 is SGDLS and CDR2 is YYNGEE. Trimming cost V 3 bases and J 4 bases; bases outside gene matches: 7.

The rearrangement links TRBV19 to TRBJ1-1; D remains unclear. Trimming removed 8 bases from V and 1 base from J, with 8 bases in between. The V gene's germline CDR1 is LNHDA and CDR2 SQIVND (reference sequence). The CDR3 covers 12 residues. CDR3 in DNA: TGTGCCAGTTCCCCTCCGAACACTGAAGCTTTCTTT. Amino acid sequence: CASSPPNTEAFF.

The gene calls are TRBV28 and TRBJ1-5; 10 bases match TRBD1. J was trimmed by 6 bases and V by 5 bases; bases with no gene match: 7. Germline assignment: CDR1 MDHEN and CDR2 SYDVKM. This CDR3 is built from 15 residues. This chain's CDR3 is CASSPTTGGLQPQHF. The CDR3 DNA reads TGTGCCAGCAGTCCTACGACAGGGGGCCTTCAGCCCCAGCATTTT.

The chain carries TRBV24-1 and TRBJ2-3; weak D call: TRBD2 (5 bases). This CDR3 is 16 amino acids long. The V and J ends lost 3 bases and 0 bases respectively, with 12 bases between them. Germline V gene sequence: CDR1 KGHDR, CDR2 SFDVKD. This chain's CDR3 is CATSDLGVPSTDTQYF. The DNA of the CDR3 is TGTGCCACCAGTGATCTGGGAGTCCCTAGCACAGATACGCAGTATTTT.

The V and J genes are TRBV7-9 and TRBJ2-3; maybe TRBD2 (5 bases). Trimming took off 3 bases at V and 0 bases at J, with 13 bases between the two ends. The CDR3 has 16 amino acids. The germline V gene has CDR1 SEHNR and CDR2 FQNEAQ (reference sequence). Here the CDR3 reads CASSFLAGASTDTQYF. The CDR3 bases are TGTGCCAGCAGCTTCTTGGCGGGCGCTAGCACAGATACGCAGTATTTT.

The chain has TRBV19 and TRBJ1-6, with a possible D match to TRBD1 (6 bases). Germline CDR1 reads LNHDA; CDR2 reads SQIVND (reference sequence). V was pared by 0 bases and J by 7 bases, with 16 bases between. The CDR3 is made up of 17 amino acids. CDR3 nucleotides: TGTGCCAGTAGTATAGATCGGACAGCTTTCGGAAATTCACCCCTCCACTTT. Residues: CASSIDRTAFGNSPLHF.

CDR3 sequence: CASKGTGDRIYGATYEQYF. In DNA, the CDR3 is TGTGCCAGCAAGGGGACGGGGGACAGGATCTATGGGGCCACCTACGAGCAGTACTTC. J is TRBJ2-7 and V is TRBV28; 8 nucleotides match TRBD1. This CDR3 comprises 19 residues. The germline gives CDR1 MDHEN, CDR2 SYDVKM. With V trimmed by 7 bases and J by 2 bases, 22 bases remained unmatched.